Shown below are 16 T cell receptor beta chains from a single sample sequenced in a study of vaccination and CD4 T cells after COVID-19. Their recognized antigens are unknown. The treatment is: approximately 9-day PBMC culture with coronavirus spike peptide pools or control peptides (ViraFEST assay). Sequencing of DNA taken from cultured CD4+ T cells relied on the Oncomine TCR Beta short-read assay. TCRdb reanalysed the PCR reads using MiXCR and keeps one entry per CDR3 protein. Of around 19,000 distinct CDR3 sequences listed, approximately 56% were seen once; the top ten hold around 9.3%. The sequenced sample was CD4+ T cells from blood, cultured in vitro, obtained after SARS-CoV-2 vaccination. These receptor sequences come from a human donor who had recovered from COVID-19.

This chain joins TRBV10-3 and TRBJ1-2; D gene ambiguous. Germline CDR1 ENHRY, CDR2 SYGVKD. V lost 3 bases and J lost 2, with 13 bases in between. The CDR3 is 15 residues long. The CDR3 DNA follows: TGTGCCATCAGTGAAGACCCGGAGGACAACTATGGCTACACCTTC. It yields the protein CAISEDPEDNYGYTF.

V and J are TRBV21-1 and TRBJ2-3; TRBD1 is taken as the D call from the table, unchecked against the DNA. TRBV21-1 is tagged as a pseudogene. This CDR3 has 15 amino acids. The chain's CDR3 is CASSKVRRGPDTQYF. The CDR3 DNA is TGTGCCAGCAGCAAAGTTCGCAGGGGGCCAGATACGCAGTATTTT.

The V and J genes are TRBV11-3 and TRBJ1-1; TRBD1 is a possible D gene (5 bases). CDR3 length: 17 amino acids. Trimming removed 5 bases from V and 0 bases from J, with 19 bases in between. CDR1 and CDR2 from the germline V gene are SGHNT and YENEEA. The CDR3 is CASSPRGRARVNTEAFF. CDR3 DNA: TGTGCCAGCAGCCCTAGGGGCCGGGCGAGGGTGAACACTGAAGCTTTCTTT. The full variable domain, in which reference TRBV11-3 and TRBJ1-1 provide the parts outside the CDR3, is EAGVVQSPRYKIIEKKQPVAFWCNPISGHNTLYWYLQNLGQGPELLIRYENEEAVDDSQLPKDRFSAERLKGVDSTLKIQPAELGDSAVYLCASSPRGRARVNTEAFFGQGTRLTVV.

The table lists this clonotype with a few counts. This chain links TRBV19 with TRBJ1-5; D unclear. Trimming took 4 bases from V and 4 from J, leaving 11 bases between them. Germline values: CDR1 LNHDA, CDR2 SQIVND (reference sequence). The CDR3 is 14 residues long. CDR3 sequence reads: CASSRRQLNQPQHF. The CDR3 nucleotides are TGTGCCAGTAGTAGAAGACAACTTAATCAGCCCCAGCATTTT.

The chain is built from TRBV19 and TRBJ1-5; the match to TRBD1 covers 7 bases. V dropped 5 bases and J dropped 5; count of bases not matched to a gene: 6. The germline V gene encodes CDR1 LNHDA and CDR2 SQIVND (reference sequence). The CDR3 contains 14 residues. Here the CDR3 reads CASSAAGGHQPQHF. CDR3 coding DNA: TGTGCCAGTAGTGCGGCAGGGGGGCATCAGCCCCAGCATTTT.

The J gene is TRBJ2-7, the V gene TRBV6-1, with D perhaps TRBD2 (5 bases). The V and J ends lost 11 bases and 0 bases respectively, with 11 bases between them. Per germline, CDR1 MNHNS and CDR2 SASEGT. CDR3 size: 12 residues. The CDR3 DNA reads TGTGCCCTAAGAGGGAGCTCCTACGAGCAGTACTTC. Its translation is CALRGSSYEQYF.

The chain is built from TRBV7-6 and TRBJ2-3, with TRBD1 identical over 10 bases. V trimming: 4 bases; J trimming: 3 bases; junction bases outside the gene matches: 4. Germline CDR1 and CDR2: SGHVS and FNYEAQ. This CDR3 is built from 15 residues. Written as DNA, the CDR3 is TGTGCCAGCAGCTCACAGGACAGGGGGACAGATACGCAGTATTTT. Protein product: CASSSQDRGTDTQYF. The full variable domain, with the rest looked up from reference TRBV7-6 and TRBJ2-3, is GAGVSQSPRYKVTKRGQDVALRCDPISGHVSLYWYRQALGQGPEFLTYFNYEAQQDKSGLPNDRFSAERPEGSISTLTIQRTEQRDSAMYRCASSSQDRGTDTQYFGPGTRLTVL.

J is TRBJ1-2 and V is TRBV7-2; perhaps TRBD1 as D (6 bases). The germline CDR1 and CDR2 sequences are SGHTA and FQGNSA. Trimming cost V 3 bases and J 8 bases, with 13 bases left between them. This CDR3 spans 13 amino acids. CDR3 DNA sequence: TGTGCCAGCAGCTTGGGGGCCGGGAGGGGCTACACCTTC. Its translation is CASSLGAGRGYTF.

V gene TRBV6-1 combines with J gene TRBJ1-1, with D tentatively TRBD1 (5 bases). The CDR3 consists of 15 residues. Germline V gives CDR1 MNHNS, CDR2 SASEGT. V lost 11 bases and J lost 4, with 23 bases in between. For the CDR3, the DNA is TGTGCCTCCCTTTCCGGGACTCCTGATGGCACTGAAGCTTTCTTT. Encoded protein: CASLSGTPDGTEAFF.

The V gene is TRBV2, the J gene TRBJ2-3; a possible D gene is TRBD1 (5 bases). Looked up from germline, CDR1 is SNHLY and CDR2 is FYNNEI. CDR3 size: 12 residues. V was cut by 7 bases and J by 6 bases, with 11 bases left in between. This CDR3 reads CASTRDDDTQYF. As DNA, the CDR3 is TGTGCCAGCACCAGGGATGACGATACGCAGTATTTT.

This clonotype was picked up a small number of times. The V and J genes are TRBV7-8 and TRBJ2-7; D ambiguous. The CDR3 extends over 13 amino acids. The germline V and J ends were trimmed by 1 base and 6 bases, with 10 bases remaining between them. The germline V gene has CDR1 SGHVS and CDR2 FQNEAQ. The DNA of the CDR3 is TGTGCCAGCAGCTTAGGGTCCCCAGGCGAGCAGTACTTC. Translated: CASSLGSPGEQYF.

The chain has TRBV2 and TRBJ1-2; tentatively, D is TRBD1 (6 bases). Germline-derived CDR1 and CDR2 are SNHLY and FYNNEI. The CDR3 consists of 14 residues. V was pared by 5 bases and J by 8 bases, with 18 bases between. This CDR3 is CASSTGSRSSGYTF. CDR3 DNA: TGTGCCAGCAGTACAGGGAGTAGAAGTTCAGGCTACACCTTC. The full variable domain, with the rest looked up from reference TRBV2 and TRBJ1-2, is EPEVTQTPSHQVTQMGQEVILRCVPISNHLYFYWYRQILGQKVEFLVSFYNNEISEKSEIFDDQFSVERPDGSNFTLKIRSTKLEDSAMYFCASSTGSRSSGYTFGSGTRLTVV.

This clonotype was seen more than once but under ten times. The rearrangement joins TRBV6-5 to TRBJ1-2; a weak D match, TRBD1 (5 bases). The V end lost 0 bases, the J end lost 5 bases, and 7 bases lay between the germline ends. Germline lookup yields CDR1 MNHEY and CDR2 SVGAGI. The CDR3 sequence is 13 residues long. CDR3 residues: CASSYSGTYGYTF. The CDR3 coding sequence is TGTGCCAGCAGTTACTCCGGGACGTATGGCTACACCTTC.

Only a few counts were recorded for this clonotype. The rearrangement uses TRBV12-3 or TRBV12-4 and TRBJ1-5; D gene uncertain. Trimming shortened V by 2 bases and J by 6 bases, and 5 bases separated the two germline ends. This CDR3 has 12 amino acids. The CDR3, as DNA: TGTGCCAGCAGTTTACCTGGTCAGCCCCAGCATTTT. This encodes CASSLPGQPQHF.

A few counts support this clonotype. The chain combines TRBV25-1 with TRBJ1-2, with D uncertain. Trimming removed 5 bases from V and 6 bases from J, with 16 bases in between. Germline-derived CDR1 and CDR2 are MGHDK and SYGVNS. This CDR3 is built from 14 residues. The CDR3 loop is CASSSRLASHGYTF. CDR3 sequence (DNA): TGTGCCAGCAGTTCCAGGCTGGCCAGTCATGGCTACACCTTC.

V is TRBV7-3 and J is TRBJ2-7; tentatively, D is TRBD2 (6 bases). V dropped 2 bases and J dropped 5 bases, with 19 bases sitting between them. The CDR3 consists of 16 residues. Germline CDR1 is SGHTA and CDR2 is FQGTGA. The CDR3 DNA follows: TGTGCCAGCAGCTTAGGGGCGGGCGGGATGCCGAACGAGCAGTACTTC. This codes for CASSLGAGGMPNEQYF.